These T cell receptor beta chains were read from a single sample in a study of kidney transplant recipient with SARS-CoV-2 infection. One entry per CDR3 protein, called by TCRdb with MiXCR from the reads. The profile shows about 240,000 distinct CDR3 sequences, 25% to 35% of them singletons. Source: a blood sample, taken at baseline and on approximately day 120 from a kidney transplant recipient. The receptors shown here come from a young adult male patient who had COVID-19 and was a kidney transplant recipient. Some T cells may originate from the graft donor. Both conserved end residues are part of each CDR3. A D gene is named only where the DNA matches it firmly. Size is stated for part of the rows, as once, few or many counts, or as a class when the clone is expanded.

TRBJ1-2	TRBV9	NA	NA	TGTGCCAGCTTCGACAGGTACTCAAGAAAGACCTATGGCTACACCTTC	CASFDRYSRKTYGYTF
TRBJ2-1	TRBV20-1	NA	few	TGCAGTGCTTCTAGTACTAGGAAATCCTACAATGAGCAGTTCTTC	CSASSTRKSYNEQFF
TRBJ2-2	TRBV5-8	NA	many	TGTGCCAGCTACGAGGTGGGCGGATACAACACCGGGGAGCTGTTTTTT	CASYEVGGYNTGELFF
TRBJ2-7	TRBV28	NA	many	TGTGCCAGCAGTATCTCCTACGAGCAGTACTTC	CASSISYEQYF
TRBJ2-1	TRBV5-1	NA	many	TGCGCCAGCAGCTTAAACCTAGACAATGAGCAGTTCTTC	CASSLNLDNEQFF
TRBJ1-5	TRBV6-2/TRBV6-3	NA	many	TGTGCCAGCAGTCTGAGGGGCAATCAGCCCCAGCATTTT	CASSLRGNQPQHF
TRBJ2-7	TRBV7-6	NA	once	TGTGCCAGCAGCCACCCTAGCGAGATTCACCAAACGGCACTAGACGAGCAGCACTTC	CASSHPSEIHQTALDEQHF
TRBJ2-1	TRBV4-1	TRBD1	few	TGCGCCAGCAGCCGCGGACAGGTGGTTAATGAGCAGTTCTTC	CASSRGQVVNEQFF
TRBJ1-5	TRBV20-1	TRBD1	many	TGCAGTGCTAGTGTCGACGGGACAGGGGGTGATCAGCCCCAGCATTTT	CSASVDGTGGDQPQHF
TRBJ1-1	TRBV11-3	NA	many	TGTGCCAGCAGCTTGCCGGGGACCGCCCGAAGTGAAGCTTTCTTT	CASSLPGTARSEAFF
TRBJ2-4	TRBV6-4	NA	few	TGTGCCAGCAGTGAAACCTCGCAGGGACGGAAGTACTTC	CASSETSQGRKYF
TRBJ1-2	TRBV6-1	NA	many	TGTGCCAGCAGTATGCAACTGGAATGTAGAAAGACCTATGGCTACACCTTC	CASSMQLECRKTYGYTF
TRBJ2-2	TRBV7-2	TRBD2	many	TGTGCCAGCAGCCCAGGGGGGGGACTAGCGACGAACACCGGGGAGCTGTTTTTT	CASSPGGGLATNTGELFF
TRBJ1-2	TRBV12-3/TRBV12-4	NA	NA	TGTGCCAGCAGTTTTTCGCGCAGCTTCCGAAGGACCTATGGCTACACCTTC	CASSFSRSFRRTYGYTF